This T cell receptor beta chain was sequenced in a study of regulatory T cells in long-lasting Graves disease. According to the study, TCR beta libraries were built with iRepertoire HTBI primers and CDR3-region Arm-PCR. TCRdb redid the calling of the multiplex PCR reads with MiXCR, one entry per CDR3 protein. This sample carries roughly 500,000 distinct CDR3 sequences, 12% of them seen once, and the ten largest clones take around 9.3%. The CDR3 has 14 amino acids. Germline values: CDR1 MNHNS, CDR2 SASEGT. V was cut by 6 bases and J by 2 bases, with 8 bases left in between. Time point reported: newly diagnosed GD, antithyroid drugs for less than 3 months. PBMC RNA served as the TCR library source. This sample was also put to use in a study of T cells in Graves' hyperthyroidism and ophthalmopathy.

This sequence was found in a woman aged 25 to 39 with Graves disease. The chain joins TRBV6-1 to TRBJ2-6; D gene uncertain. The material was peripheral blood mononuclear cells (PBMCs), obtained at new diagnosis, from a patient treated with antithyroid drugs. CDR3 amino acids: CASRRMAGANVLTF. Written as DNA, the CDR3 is TGTGCCAGCAGAAGGATGGCTGGGGCCAACGTCCTGACTTTC.